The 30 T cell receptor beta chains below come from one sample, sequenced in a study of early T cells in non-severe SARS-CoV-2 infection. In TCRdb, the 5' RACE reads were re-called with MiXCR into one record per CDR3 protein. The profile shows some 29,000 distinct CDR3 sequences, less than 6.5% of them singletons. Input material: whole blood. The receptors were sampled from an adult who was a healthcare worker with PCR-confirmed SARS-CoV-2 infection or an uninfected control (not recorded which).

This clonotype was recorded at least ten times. CDR3 loop: CASSITDSNYEQYF. DNA of the CDR3: TGTGCCAGCAGCATAACAGACAGTAACTACGAGCAGTACTTC. The chain links TRBV27 to TRBJ2-7; D is possibly TRBD1 (5 bases). The germline CDR1 and CDR2 sequences are MNHEY and SMNVEV (reference sequence). The CDR3 has 14 amino acids. V was trimmed by 6 bases and J by 3 bases, leaving 15 bases between them.

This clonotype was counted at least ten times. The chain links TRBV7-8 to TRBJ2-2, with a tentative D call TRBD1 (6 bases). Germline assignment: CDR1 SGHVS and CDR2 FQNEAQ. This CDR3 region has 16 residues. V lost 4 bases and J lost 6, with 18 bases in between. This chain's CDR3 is CASSSNRVKISGELFF. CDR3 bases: TGTGCCAGCAGCTCGAACAGGGTGAAGATATCCGGGGAGCTGTTTTTT.

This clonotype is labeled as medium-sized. The CDR3 loop is CAISESVGTTGNYGYTF. The CDR3 DNA reads TGTGCCATCAGTGAGTCCGTCGGGACGACAGGGAACTATGGCTACACCTTC. The chain uses TRBV10-3 and TRBJ1-2; 7 nucleotides align to TRBD1. From germline, CDR1 is ENHRY and CDR2 SYGVKD. CDR3 length: 17 residues. Trimming at V came to 0 bases and at J to 2 bases, leaving 9 bases not matched to a gene.

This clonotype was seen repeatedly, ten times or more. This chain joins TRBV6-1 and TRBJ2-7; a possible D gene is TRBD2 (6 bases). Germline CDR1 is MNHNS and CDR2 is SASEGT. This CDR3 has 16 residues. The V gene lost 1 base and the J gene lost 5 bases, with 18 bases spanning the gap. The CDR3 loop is CASSEGGSGRSHEQYF. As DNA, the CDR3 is TGTGCCAGCAGTGAAGGGGGCTCAGGGAGGTCGCACGAGCAGTACTTC.

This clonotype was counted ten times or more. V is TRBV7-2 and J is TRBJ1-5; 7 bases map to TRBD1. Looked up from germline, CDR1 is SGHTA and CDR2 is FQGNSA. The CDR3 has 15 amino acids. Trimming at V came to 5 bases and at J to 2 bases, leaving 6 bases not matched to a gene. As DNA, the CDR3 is TGTGCCAGCAGCCAGACAGGGTTCGGCAATCAGCCCCAGCATTTT. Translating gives CASSQTGFGNQPQHF.

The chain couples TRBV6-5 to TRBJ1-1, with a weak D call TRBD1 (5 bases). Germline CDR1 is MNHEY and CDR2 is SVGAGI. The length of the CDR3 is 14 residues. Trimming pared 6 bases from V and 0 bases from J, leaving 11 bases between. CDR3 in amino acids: CASRLTVMNTEAFF. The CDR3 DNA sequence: TGTGCCAGCAGACTGACAGTGATGAACACTGAAGCTTTCTTT.

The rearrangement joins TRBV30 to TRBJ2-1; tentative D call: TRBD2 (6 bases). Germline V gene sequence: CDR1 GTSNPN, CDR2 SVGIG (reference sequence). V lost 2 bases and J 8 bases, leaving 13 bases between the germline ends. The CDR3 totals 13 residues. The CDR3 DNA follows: TGTGCCTGGAGTCCGGGAGTAGGGTATGAGCAGTTCTTC. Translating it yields CAWSPGVGYEQFF.

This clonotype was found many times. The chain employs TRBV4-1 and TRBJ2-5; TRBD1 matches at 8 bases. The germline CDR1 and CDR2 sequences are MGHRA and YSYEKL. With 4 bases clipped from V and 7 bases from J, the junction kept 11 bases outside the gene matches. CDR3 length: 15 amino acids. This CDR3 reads CASSPTGTGDGTQYF. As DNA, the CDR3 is TGCGCCAGCAGCCCAACCGGGACAGGAGACGGGACCCAGTACTTC.

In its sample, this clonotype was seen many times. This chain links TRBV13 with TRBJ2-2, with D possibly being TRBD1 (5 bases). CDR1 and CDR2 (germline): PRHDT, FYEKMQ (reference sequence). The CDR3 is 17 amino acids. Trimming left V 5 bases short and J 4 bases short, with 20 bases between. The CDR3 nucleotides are TGTGCCAGCAGCCCATTACGTAGGGGCAGGGTCACCGGGGAGCTGTTTTTT. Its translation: CASSPLRRGRVTGELFF.

The CDR3 bases are TGCGCCAGCGCTGAGGGTACCACAGATACGCAGTATTTT. Protein sequence: CASAEGTTDTQYF. The rearrangement joins TRBV4-3 to TRBJ2-3, with D perhaps TRBD2 (5 bases). The CDR3 extends over 13 amino acids. The germline gives CDR1 LGHNA, CDR2 YSLEER. The V and J ends lost 8 bases and 2 bases respectively, with 11 bases between them.

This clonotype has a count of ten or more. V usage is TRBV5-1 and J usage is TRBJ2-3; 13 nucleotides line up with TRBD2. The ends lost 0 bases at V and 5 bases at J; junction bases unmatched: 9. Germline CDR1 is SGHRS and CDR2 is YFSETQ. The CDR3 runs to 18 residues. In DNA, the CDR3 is TGCGCCAGCAGCTTGGCCCCACTAGCGGGGGGGCCAGGAGATACGCAGTATTTT. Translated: CASSLAPLAGGPGDTQYF.

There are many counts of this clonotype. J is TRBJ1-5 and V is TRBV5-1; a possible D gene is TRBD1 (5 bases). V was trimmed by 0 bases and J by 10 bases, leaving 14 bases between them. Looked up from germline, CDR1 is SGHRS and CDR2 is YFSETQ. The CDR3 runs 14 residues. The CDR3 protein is CASSLGTGERPQHF. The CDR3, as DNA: TGCGCCAGCAGCTTGGGGACGGGGGAGCGACCCCAGCATTTT.

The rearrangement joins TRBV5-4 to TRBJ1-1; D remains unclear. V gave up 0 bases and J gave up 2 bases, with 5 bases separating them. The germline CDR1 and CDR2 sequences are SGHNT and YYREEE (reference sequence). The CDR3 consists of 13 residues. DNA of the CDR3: TGTGCCAGCAGCTTGGAGGGAAACACTGAAGCTTTCTTT. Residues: CASSLEGNTEAFF.

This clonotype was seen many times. Here the CDR3 DNA reads TGTGCCAGCAGTTACGCAACTAATGAAAAACTGTTTTTT. Translation gives CASSYATNEKLFF. J is TRBJ1-4 and V is TRBV6-5; D gene unclear. This CDR3 has 13 residues. Germline CDR1 reads MNHEY; CDR2 reads SVGAGI. V lost 2 bases and J lost 0, with 1 base in between.

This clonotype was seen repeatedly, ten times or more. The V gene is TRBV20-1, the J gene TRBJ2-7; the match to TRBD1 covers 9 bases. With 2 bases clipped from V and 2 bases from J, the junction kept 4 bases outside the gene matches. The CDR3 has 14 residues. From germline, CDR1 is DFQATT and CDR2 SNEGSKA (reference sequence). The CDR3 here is CSARLQGAAYEQYF. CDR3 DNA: TGCAGTGCTAGACTACAGGGGGCGGCCTACGAGCAGTACTTC.

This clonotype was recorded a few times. The CDR3 protein is CASSGGTGEMRLSNEQFF. The CDR3 nucleotides are TGTGCCAGCTCAGGAGGGACAGGGGAGATGCGGTTGTCCAATGAGCAGTTCTTC. This sequence joins TRBV18 and TRBJ2-1; 10 bases map to TRBD1. The germline V gene encodes CDR1 KGHSH and CDR2 LQKENI. The V gene end was trimmed by 5 bases and the J gene end by 6 bases; junction bases not matched to a gene: 16. The CDR3 extends over 18 amino acids.

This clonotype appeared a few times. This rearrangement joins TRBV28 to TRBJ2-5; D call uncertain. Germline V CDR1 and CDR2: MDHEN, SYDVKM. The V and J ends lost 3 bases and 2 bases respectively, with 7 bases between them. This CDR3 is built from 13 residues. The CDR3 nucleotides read TGTGCCAGCAGTTTTGCACAGCAAGAGACCCAGTACTTC. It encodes CASSFAQQETQYF.

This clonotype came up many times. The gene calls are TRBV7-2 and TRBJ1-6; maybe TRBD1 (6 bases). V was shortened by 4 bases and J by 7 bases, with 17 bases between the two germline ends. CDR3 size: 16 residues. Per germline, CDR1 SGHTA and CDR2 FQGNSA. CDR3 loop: CASSSIPDRINSPLHF. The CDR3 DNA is TGTGCCAGCAGCTCCATCCCCGACAGGATCAATTCACCCCTCCACTTT.

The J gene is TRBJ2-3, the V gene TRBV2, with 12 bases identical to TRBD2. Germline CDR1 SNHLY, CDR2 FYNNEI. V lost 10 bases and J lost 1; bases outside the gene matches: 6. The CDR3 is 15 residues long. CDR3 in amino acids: CANRRTSGGTDTQYF. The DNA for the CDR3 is TGTGCCAACAGGAGGACTAGCGGGGGCACAGATACGCAGTATTTT.

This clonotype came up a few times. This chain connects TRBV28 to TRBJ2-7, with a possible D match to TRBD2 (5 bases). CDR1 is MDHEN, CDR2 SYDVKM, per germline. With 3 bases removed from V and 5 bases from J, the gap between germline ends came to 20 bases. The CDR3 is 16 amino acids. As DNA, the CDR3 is TGTGCCAGCAGTTTTGAGGGATTGTCCCCCTACGACGAGCAGTACTTC. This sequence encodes CASSFEGLSPYDEQYF.

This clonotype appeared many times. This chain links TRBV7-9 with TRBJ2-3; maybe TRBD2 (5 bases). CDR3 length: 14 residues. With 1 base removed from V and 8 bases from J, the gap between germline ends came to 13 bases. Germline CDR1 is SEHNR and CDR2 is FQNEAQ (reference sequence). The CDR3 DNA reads TGTGCCAGCAGCTTAGACGGAGGCAGTGGTACGCAGTATTTT. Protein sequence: CASSLDGGSGTQYF.

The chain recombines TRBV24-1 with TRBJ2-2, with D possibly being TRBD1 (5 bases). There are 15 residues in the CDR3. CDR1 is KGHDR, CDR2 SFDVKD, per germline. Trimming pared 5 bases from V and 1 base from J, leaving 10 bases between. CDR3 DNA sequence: TGTGCCACCAGTGTTGCAGGGATGAACACCGGGGAGCTGTTTTTT. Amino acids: CATSVAGMNTGELFF.

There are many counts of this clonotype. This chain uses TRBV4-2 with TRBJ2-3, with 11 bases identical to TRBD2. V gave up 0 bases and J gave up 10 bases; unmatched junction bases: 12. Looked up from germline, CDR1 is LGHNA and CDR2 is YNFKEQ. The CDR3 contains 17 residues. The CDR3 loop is CASSQETSGGLALAQYF. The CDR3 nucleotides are TGTGCCAGCAGCCAAGAAACTAGCGGGGGCCTCGCACTGGCGCAGTATTTT.

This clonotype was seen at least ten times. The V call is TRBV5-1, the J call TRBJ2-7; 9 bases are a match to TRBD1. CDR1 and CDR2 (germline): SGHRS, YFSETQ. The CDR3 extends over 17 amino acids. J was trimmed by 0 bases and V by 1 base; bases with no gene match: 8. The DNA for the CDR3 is TGCGCCAGCAGCTTGAAGATTACAGGGGGCGGCTCCTACGAGCAGTACTTC. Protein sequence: CASSLKITGGGSYEQYF.

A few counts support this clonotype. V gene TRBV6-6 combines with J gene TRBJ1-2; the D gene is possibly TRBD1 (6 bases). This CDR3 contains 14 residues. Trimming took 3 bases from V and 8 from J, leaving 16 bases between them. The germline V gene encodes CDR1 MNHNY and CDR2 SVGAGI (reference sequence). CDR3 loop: CASSYSGAKGGYTF. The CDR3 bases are TGTGCCAGCAGTTATTCGGGGGCCAAGGGAGGCTACACCTTC.

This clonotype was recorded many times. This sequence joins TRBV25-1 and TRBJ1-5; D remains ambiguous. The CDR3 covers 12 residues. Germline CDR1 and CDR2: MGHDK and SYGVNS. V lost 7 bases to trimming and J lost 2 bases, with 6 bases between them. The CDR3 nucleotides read TGTGCCAGCATAAATGGCAATCAGCCCCAGCATTTT. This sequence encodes CASINGNQPQHF.

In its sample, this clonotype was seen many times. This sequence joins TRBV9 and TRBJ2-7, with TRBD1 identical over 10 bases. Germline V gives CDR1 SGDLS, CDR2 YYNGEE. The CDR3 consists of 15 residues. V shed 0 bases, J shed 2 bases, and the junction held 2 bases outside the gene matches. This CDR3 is CASSVAGTGAYEQYF. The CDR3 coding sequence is TGTGCCAGCAGCGTAGCAGGGACAGGGGCCTACGAGCAGTACTTC.

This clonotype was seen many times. The CDR3 spells CASSQDQNYGYTF. The DNA for the CDR3 is TGTGCCAGCAGCCAGGACCAGAACTATGGCTACACCTTC. The chain employs TRBV16 and TRBJ1-2; D gene unclear. The CDR3 runs to 13 residues. Germline loops: CDR1 KGHSY, CDR2 FQNENV. V lost 3 bases to trimming and J lost 2 bases, with 7 bases between them.

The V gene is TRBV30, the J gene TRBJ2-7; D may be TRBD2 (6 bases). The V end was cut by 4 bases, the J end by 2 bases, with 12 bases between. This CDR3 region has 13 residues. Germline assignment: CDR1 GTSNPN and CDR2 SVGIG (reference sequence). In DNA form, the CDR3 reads TGTGCCTGGAATGCGGGGTTGCCCTACGAGCAGTACTTC. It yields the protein CAWNAGLPYEQYF.

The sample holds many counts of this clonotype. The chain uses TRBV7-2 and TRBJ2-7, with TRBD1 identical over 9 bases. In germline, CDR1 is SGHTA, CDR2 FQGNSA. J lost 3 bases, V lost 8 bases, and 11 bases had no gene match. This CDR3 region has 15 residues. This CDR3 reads CASRAPGTGNYEQYF. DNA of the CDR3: TGTGCCAGCCGCGCTCCCGGGACAGGGAACTACGAGCAGTACTTC.